Following are 29 T cell receptor beta chains from one sample sequenced in a study of graft-versus-host responses after intestinal transplantation. Produced via immunoSEQ multiplex PCR; TCRdb's table is partial and in-frame only. The sample records about 47,000 clones, 80% to 95% being singletons. Sequencing used PBMCs, obtained 750 to 800 days after a first intestinal transplant, on the day of a second. These receptors were taken from a human patient who received an intestinal transplant, so some T cells may come from the graft donor.

This chain joins TRBV6-1 and TRBJ2-7; D is ambiguous. Germline loops: CDR1 MNHNS, CDR2 SASEGT. Trimming took off 6 bases at V and 2 bases at J, with 17 bases between the two ends. This CDR3 spans 15 amino acids. The CDR3 reads CASRNAGHFTYEQYF. CDR3 sequence (DNA): TGTGCCAGCAGGAACGCCGGGCACTTTACCTACGAGCAGTACTTC.

This chain joins TRBV5-4 and TRBJ2-1, with 9 bases fitting TRBD2. The CDR3 runs 15 residues. Germline V lookup: CDR1 SGHNT, CDR2 YYREEE (reference sequence). The V segment lost 4 bases and the J segment 9 bases; nucleotides outside the gene matches: 11. The CDR3 sequence is CASSAGLADSGEQFF. The DNA of the CDR3 is TGTGCCAGCAGCGCGGGACTAGCTGATTCGGGTGAGCAGTTCTTC.

The CDR3 DNA sequence: TGTGCCAGCAGCCAGGACCCCATAAGCTCACCCCTCCACTTT. Its protein is CASSQDPISSPLHF. This chain links TRBV11-2 with TRBJ1-6; unclear D gene. Germline loops: CDR1 SGHAT, CDR2 FQNNGV. The CDR3 runs to 14 residues. V lost 5 bases and J 10 bases, leaving 15 bases between the germline ends.

The V and J genes are TRBV5-6 and TRBJ1-1, with D perhaps TRBD1 (6 bases). The CDR3 runs to 15 residues. The germline gives CDR1 SGHDT, CDR2 YYEEEE. V shed 2 bases and J shed 1 base, with 12 bases lying between them. CDR3 sequence reads: CASSFTGHWNTEAFF. The CDR3 region has the DNA TGTGCCAGCAGCTTTACGGGACACTGGAACACTGAAGCTTTCTTT.

The V call is TRBV14, the J call TRBJ2-7, with D unclear. V was pared by 5 bases and J by 0 bases, with 2 bases between. The CDR3 totals 11 residues. CDR1 is SGHDN, CDR2 FVKESK, per germline. The CDR3 spells CASSSSYEQYF. The CDR3 region has the DNA TGTGCCAGCAGCAGCTCCTACGAGCAGTACTTC.

This chain connects TRBV27 to TRBJ2-7; perhaps D is TRBD1 or TRBD2 (5 bases each). V shed 4 bases and J shed 0 bases, with 13 bases lying between them. The germline gives CDR1 MNHEY, CDR2 SMNVEV (reference sequence). CDR3 length equals 15 residues. The CDR3 DNA sequence: TGTGCCAGCAGTTACTCCGGGACCCTCTCCTACGAGCAGTACTTC. Translation: CASSYSGTLSYEQYF.

The chain joins TRBV29-1 to TRBJ1-5; a weak D match, TRBD1 (6 bases). The V gene lost 6 bases and the J gene lost 5 bases, with 14 bases spanning the gap. There are 13 residues in the CDR3. Germline CDR1 SQVTM, CDR2 ANQGSEA. The CDR3 is CSVATGRDQPQHF. DNA for the CDR3: TGCAGCGTGGCCACAGGGAGGGATCAGCCCCAGCATTTT.

This clone has just one count. The rearrangement joins TRBV5-1 to TRBJ1-5, with D unresolved. Trimming removed 4 bases from V and 4 bases from J, with 12 bases in between. CDR1 SGHRS and CDR2 YFSETQ come from the germline V gene. The CDR3 has 14 residues. DNA for the CDR3: TGCGCCAGCAGCCCTGACACGAATAATCAGCCCCAGCATTTT. Protein sequence: CASSPDTNNQPQHF.

V gene TRBV27 combines with J gene TRBJ2-1; TRBD2 agrees at 12 bases. Trimming cost V 3 bases and J 0 bases; bases outside gene matches: 12. This CDR3 has 20 amino acids. CDR1 MNHEY and CDR2 SMNVEV come from the germline V gene (reference sequence). The CDR3 region has the DNA TGTGCCAGCAGTTTGATTGGGCTAGCGGGAGGGCCGCGCTCCTACAATGAGCAGTTCTTC. Encoded protein: CASSLIGLAGGPRSYNEQFF.

This chain links TRBV18 with TRBJ1-1, with no clear D. The germline V and J ends were trimmed by 2 bases and 3 bases, with 10 bases remaining between them. CDR1 is KGHSH, CDR2 LQKENI, per germline. This CDR3 spans 14 amino acids. Written as DNA, the CDR3 is TGTGCCAGCTCACCATACGACGGAGACACTGAAGCTTTCTTT. Its translation: CASSPYDGDTEAFF.

Comment on this clone: Germline and junction disagree at one end, which may indicate a read error. At the DNA level, this CDR3 is encoded by other sequences in the same sample as well. The chain couples TRBV5-4 to TRBJ2-7, with D perhaps matching TRBD1 (5 bases). The length of the CDR3 is 14 residues. Germline V lookup: CDR1 SGHNT, CDR2 YYREEE (reference sequence). In DNA, the CDR3 is TGTGCCAGTAGCTCAGGGATCTCTACCTACGAGCAGTACTTC. It codes for CASSSGISTYEQYF.

The V and J genes are TRBV19 and TRBJ2-5, with no clear D. Between the trimmed V and J ends, which lost 3 bases and 2 bases, there was a span of 7 bases. Germline V gene lookup returns CDR1 LNHDA and CDR2 SQIVND (reference sequence). The CDR3 has 13 residues. CDR3 bases: TGTGCCAGTAGTATGTGGGCTCAAGAGACCCAGTACTTC. Translation gives CASSMWAQETQYF. The variable domain in full, completed from reference TRBV19 and TRBJ2-5, reads DGGITQSPKYLFRKEGQNVTLSCEQNLNHDAMYWYRQDPGQGLRLIYYSQIVNDFQKGDIAEGYSVSREKKESFPLTVTSAQKNPTAFYLCASSMWAQETQYFGPGTRLLVL.

This rearrangement joins TRBV30 to TRBJ2-1; 10 nucleotides match TRBD2. CDR3 length: 13 amino acids. Germline V gives CDR1 GTSNPN, CDR2 SVGIG (reference sequence). J was trimmed by 9 bases and V by 5 bases; bases with no gene match: 7. The chain's CDR3 is CAWQRLAGAEQFF. CDR3 DNA sequence: TGTGCCTGGCAACGCCTAGCGGGAGCTGAGCAGTTCTTC.

The gene calls are TRBV9 and TRBJ1-4, with D perhaps TRBD1 (5 bases). Germline V CDR1 and CDR2: SGDLS, YYNGEE. The CDR3 sequence is 17 residues long. With 2 bases removed from V and 2 bases from J, the gap between germline ends came to 16 bases. The CDR3 DNA follows: TGTGCCAGCAGCGTTGGGGGTTTGATCGGCACTAATGAAAAACTGTTTTTT. Encoded protein: CASSVGGLIGTNEKLFF.

The chain recombines TRBV5-1 with TRBJ2-2, with 10 bases that match TRBD1. Germline V lookup: CDR1 SGHRS, CDR2 YFSETQ. This CDR3 spans 14 amino acids. Germline trimming cut 4 bases from V and 5 bases from J; bases unmatched to any gene: 2. The CDR3 sequence is CASSPGQGTGELFF. Here the CDR3 DNA reads TGCGCCAGCAGCCCGGGACAGGGGACCGGGGAGCTGTTTTTT.

The chain employs TRBV19 and TRBJ2-1; TRBD2 matches at 9 bases. CDR1 LNHDA and CDR2 SQIVND come from the germline V gene (reference sequence). The ends lost 1 base at V and 4 bases at J; junction bases unmatched: 5. This CDR3 comprises 16 residues. CDR3 nucleotides: TGTGCCAGTAGTATAGTGAGGCTAGCGGGGTACAATGAGCAGTTCTTC. It encodes CASSIVRLAGYNEQFF.

This sequence joins TRBV10-2 and TRBJ2-6; no clear D gene. V lost 8 bases, J lost 0 bases, and 17 bases lay in between. The germline V gene has CDR1 WSHSY and CDR2 SAAADI. The CDR3 consists of 17 residues. The CDR3 DNA reads TGCGCCAGCCGCACCTCGTTTGGTAGCTCTGGGGCCAACGTCCTGACTTTC. Its protein product is CASRTSFGSSGANVLTF.

The chain has TRBV6-5 and TRBJ1-2, with TRBD1 matching over 9 bases. Germline lookup yields CDR1 MNHEY and CDR2 SVGAGI. The CDR3 spans 16 residues. J gave up 7 bases and V 0 bases, and 9 bases lay outside the gene matches. The CDR3 DNA reads as TGTGCCAGCAGTTACTCAAGCCCCGGGACAGGGTTTGGCTACACCTTC. The encoded protein is CASSYSSPGTGFGYTF.

This clone was seen more than once but under ten times. CDR3 sequence: CASSPRLGPEQQFF. The CDR3 coding sequence is TGCGCCAGCAGCCCACGACTAGGTCCTGAACAGCAGTTCTTC. This rearrangement joins TRBV5-1 to TRBJ2-1; a weak D match, TRBD2 (6 bases). V shed 4 bases and J shed 11 bases, with 19 bases lying between them. CDR3 length: 14 residues. In germline, CDR1 is SGHRS, CDR2 YFSETQ.

This clone was observed a few times. The J gene is TRBJ1-4, the V gene TRBV6-1; D gene unclear. The germline V gene encodes CDR1 MNHNS and CDR2 SASEGT. The CDR3 loop spans 14 amino acids. V lost 6 bases and J 0 bases, leaving 8 bases between the germline ends. The CDR3 here is CASSPGPTNEKLFF. The CDR3 DNA sequence: TGTGCCAGCAGCCCAGGTCCAACTAATGAAAAACTGTTTTTT.

This chain links TRBV4-1 with TRBJ2-7; no firm D call. This CDR3 has 13 amino acids. Germline V gene sequence: CDR1 MGHRA, CDR2 YSYEKL. The V gene lost 4 bases and the J gene lost 2 bases, with 9 bases spanning the gap. The DNA for the CDR3 is TGCGCCAGCAGCCGAGACCGAACCTACGAGCAGTACTTC. Its translation is CASSRDRTYEQYF.

The chain carries TRBV5-1 and TRBJ2-2; D uncertain. V lost 5 bases and J 4 bases, leaving 12 bases between the germline ends. The V gene's germline CDR1 is SGHRS and CDR2 YFSETQ. The CDR3 runs 14 residues. The CDR3 region has the DNA TGCGCCAGCAGTCCCGACCTGGCCACCGGGGAGCTGTTTTTT. Its translation: CASSPDLATGELFF.

V and J are TRBV6-5 and TRBJ1-2; D might be TRBD1 (5 bases). The CDR3 runs to 11 residues. Trimming shortened V by 10 bases and J by 5 bases, and 11 bases separated the two germline ends. The V gene's germline CDR1 is MNHEY and CDR2 SVGAGI. As DNA, the CDR3 is TGTGCCATCTCTGACAGTTATGGCTACACCTTC. This gives the protein CAISDSYGYTF.

V gene TRBV30 combines with J gene TRBJ1-6; 7 bases match TRBD1. CDR1 GTSNPN and CDR2 SVGIG come from the germline V gene (reference sequence). CDR3 size: 12 residues. J was trimmed by 8 bases and V by 6 bases; bases with no gene match: 4. CDR3 loop: CACTTGDSPLHF. Here the CDR3 DNA reads TGTGCCTGCACTACAGGGGATTCACCCCTCCACTTT.

A single count supports this clone. CDR3 in amino acids: CASSVGGADEQFF. CDR3 sequence (DNA): TGCGCCAGCAGTGTTGGGGGGGCGGATGAGCAGTTCTTC. This chain connects TRBV10-1 to TRBJ2-1, with D tentatively TRBD2 (7 bases). The CDR3 is made up of 13 amino acids. Trimming took off 4 bases at V and 8 bases at J, with 12 bases between the two ends. The germline gives CDR1 WNHNN, CDR2 SYGVQD (reference sequence).

In the case of this clone: The junction departs from germline at one end; a sequencing error may be responsible. The chain uses TRBV6-5 and TRBJ1-5; 7 bases fit TRBD1. The germline V gene has CDR1 MNHEY and CDR2 SVGAGI. This CDR3 is 14 amino acids long. Written as DNA, the CDR3 is TGTGCCAGCCGTTACAGGGGTAGCAATCAGCCCCAGCATTTT. It is translated as CASRYRGSNQPQHF.

This clone showed up just once. CDR3 region: CASSLYRQQETQYF. In nucleotides, the CDR3 is TGTGCCAGCAGCTTGTATCGCCAGCAAGAGACCCAGTACTTC. The gene calls are TRBV11-1 and TRBJ2-5; no definite D call. V lost 3 bases and J 2 bases, leaving 10 bases between the germline ends. Germline assignment: CDR1 SGHAT and CDR2 FQDESV (reference sequence). The CDR3 runs to 14 residues.

The chain combines TRBV11-2 with TRBJ1-2; no clear D gene. Germline V CDR1 and CDR2: SGHAT, FQNNGV. The V end was cut by 1 base, the J end by 7 bases, with 10 bases between. The CDR3 consists of 13 residues. CDR3 bases: TGTGCCAGCAGCTTAGCCTTCCGAGGTGGCTACACCTTC. It translates to CASSLAFRGGYTF.

This chain links TRBV5-1 with TRBJ2-7; D unresolved. Germline V gene sequence: CDR1 SGHRS, CDR2 YFSETQ. V was clipped by 2 bases and J by 3 bases, with 12 bases between them. The CDR3 spans 14 residues. The CDR3: CASSLRKGFYEQYF. As DNA, the CDR3 is TGCGCCAGCAGCTTAAGGAAGGGCTTCTACGAGCAGTACTTC.